This entry lists 21 T cell receptor beta chains sequenced from one sample in a study of Ad26.COV2.S vaccination and SARS-CoV-2 variants. TCRdb keeps only in-frame clones here, not all; method: immunoSEQ multiplex PCR. The sample lists around 370,000 clones; roughly 85% were seen once. The sample's treatment: 19 received Ad26.COV2.S at low or high dose, single or two shots; several received placebo; per-sample allocation not given. Specimens were obtained on day 63 following the first vaccine or placebo injection. Sequencing used peripheral blood, obtained in a trial of Ad26.COV2.S vaccine versus placebo. The origin of the receptors is a person aged 18 to 65 who received the Ad26.COV2.S COVID-19 vaccine or a placebo.

This clone was seen only a few times. The V and J genes are TRBV5-8 and TRBJ1-2; 7 bases are a match to TRBD1. This CDR3 region has 13 residues. Germline CDR1 SGHTS, CDR2 YDEGEE. V dropped 4 bases and J dropped 1; count of bases not matched to a gene: 1. Here the CDR3 reads CASSRDSNYGYTF. The CDR3 DNA follows: TGTGCCAGCAGCCGGGACAGTAACTATGGCTACACCTTC.

The chain is built from TRBV6-2 or TRBV6-3 and TRBJ2-1; no firm D call. Germline V gene lookup returns CDR1 MNHEY and CDR2 SVGEGT. This CDR3 comprises 12 residues. Trimming took off 6 bases at V and 7 bases at J, with 10 bases between the two ends. This CDR3 reads CASSSRVNEQFF. The CDR3 coding sequence is TGTGCCAGCAGCTCCCGTGTGAATGAGCAGTTCTTC.

The gene calls are TRBV24-1 and TRBJ1-2; 8 bases are a match to TRBD1. The V segment lost 4 bases and the J segment 4 bases; nucleotides outside the gene matches: 4. The CDR3 spans 14 residues. Germline V gene lookup returns CDR1 KGHDR and CDR2 SFDVKD. The CDR3 loop reads CATSDPDRGYGYTF. CDR3 in DNA: TGTGCCACCAGTGACCCTGACAGGGGCTATGGCTACACCTTC.

The table lists this clone with a count of one. The V gene is TRBV2, the J gene TRBJ1-4; 9 bases map to TRBD1. CDR1 and CDR2 (germline): SNHLY, FYNNEI. The CDR3 length is 14 residues. The trim removed 5 bases at V and 8 bases at J, leaving 6 bases unmatched. The CDR3 sequence is CASSFDRGEEKLFF. The CDR3 bases are TGTGCCAGCAGTTTTGACAGGGGGGAAGAAAAACTGTTTTTT.

This clone was recorded only once. The V call is TRBV5-1, the J call TRBJ2-2, with 7 bases lining up with TRBD1. The CDR3 covers 14 residues. Germline values: CDR1 SGHRS, CDR2 YFSETQ. With 7 bases clipped from V and 0 bases from J, the junction kept 3 bases outside the gene matches. The CDR3 nucleotides read TGCGCCAGCCTAGGGGGCCCGAACACCGGGGAGCTGTTTTTT. It is translated as CASLGGPNTGELFF.

The V gene is TRBV24-1, the J gene TRBJ2-3; 11 bases map to TRBD2. The CDR3 is 15 residues long. Germline V lookup: CDR1 KGHDR, CDR2 SFDVKD. The ends lost 4 bases at V and 6 bases at J; junction bases unmatched: 5. The CDR3 sequence: CATSDPGTSGDTQYF. DNA of the CDR3: TGTGCCACCAGTGACCCCGGGACTAGCGGTGATACGCAGTATTTT.

V and J are TRBV19 and TRBJ1-5, with D unresolved. CDR3 length: 13 amino acids. Germline CDR1 LNHDA, CDR2 SQIVND (reference sequence). V was clipped by 3 bases and J by 7 bases, with 10 bases between them. CDR3 nucleotides: TGTGCCAGTAGTATCGAAGGGTACCAGCCCCAGCATTTT. Translation: CASSIEGYQPQHF.

V usage is TRBV13 and J usage is TRBJ2-5; TRBD1 is a possible D gene (6 bases). The germline V and J ends were trimmed by 1 base and 3 bases, with 6 bases remaining between them. The CDR3 is made up of 13 amino acids. CDR1 and CDR2 from the germline V gene are PRHDT and FYEKMQ (reference sequence). CDR3 sequence (DNA): TGTGCCAGCAGCTTAGACAGGGAAGAGACCCAGTACTTC. Its translation: CASSLDREETQYF.

This clone was seen a single time. The CDR3 reads CATSDTLARTYNEQFF. The CDR3 nucleotides are TGTGCCACCAGTGATACTCTCGCCAGAACCTACAATGAGCAGTTCTTC. The chain carries TRBV24-1 and TRBJ2-1; D uncertain. The ends were cut back, 3 bases at V and 2 bases at J, with 13 bases in the middle. Germline V CDR1 and CDR2: KGHDR, SFDVKD. CDR3 length equals 16 residues.

J is TRBJ2-1 and V is TRBV28; 10 bases align to TRBD2. Germline V lookup: CDR1 MDHEN, CDR2 SYDVKM. V lost 3 bases, J lost 4 bases, and 6 bases stayed unmatched. The CDR3 spans 16 residues. This chain's CDR3 is CASSFSSGRKYNEQFF. CDR3 sequence (DNA): TGTGCCAGCAGTTTCTCTAGCGGGAGAAAATACAATGAGCAGTTCTTC.

This chain uses TRBV5-1 with TRBJ1-3; D is unclear. Germline V CDR1 and CDR2: SGHRS, YFSETQ. V lost 4 bases, J lost 1 base, and 12 bases lay in between. The CDR3 sequence is 15 residues long. CDR3 in amino acids: CASSPKPGSGNTIYF. DNA for the CDR3: TGCGCCAGCAGCCCCAAACCAGGTTCTGGAAACACCATATATTTT.

This chain links TRBV3-1 (or the pseudogene TRBV3-2) with TRBJ2-7; the D gene is possibly TRBD1 (5 bases). Germline V gene data show CDR1 as LGHDT and CDR2 as YNNKEL (reference sequence). The CDR3 length is 15 residues. V lost 3 bases and J lost 2, with 14 bases in between. The CDR3 DNA reads TGTGCCAGCAGCCAGGGGTCGACAGAAACCTACGAGCAGTACTTC. It yields the protein CASSQGSTETYEQYF.

The chain carries TRBV30 and TRBJ1-1, with TRBD1 as a possible D gene (6 bases). V was pared by 5 bases and J by 4 bases, with 14 bases between. Germline V CDR1 and CDR2: GTSNPN, SVGIG (reference sequence). The length of the CDR3 is 13 residues. In DNA, the CDR3 is TGTGCCTGGGAGGGGGGAGGAGGCACTGAAGCTTTCTTT. The encoded protein is CAWEGGGGTEAFF.

The chain couples TRBV5-6 to TRBJ1-4; D remains ambiguous. Germline V gene sequence: CDR1 SGHDT, CDR2 YYEEEE. Trimming pared 3 bases from V and 4 bases from J, leaving 10 bases between. This CDR3 comprises 14 residues. CDR3 sequence (DNA): TGTGCCAGCAGCTCCCCGGACCTTAATGAAAAACTGTTTTTT. It codes for CASSSPDLNEKLFF.

The rearrangement links TRBV29-1 to TRBJ2-1; D remains ambiguous. V gave up 4 bases and J gave up 8 bases, with 21 bases separating them. The CDR3 has 15 residues. Germline CDR1 SQVTM, CDR2 ANQGSEA. This CDR3 is CSVADQLALFDEQFF. The CDR3 coding sequence is TGCAGCGTTGCTGATCAGTTAGCCCTATTCGATGAGCAGTTCTTC.

The rearrangement links TRBV7-6 to TRBJ2-5; D call uncertain. CDR3 length: 13 amino acids. Germline V CDR1 and CDR2: SGHVS, FNYEAQ. V was shortened by 1 base and J by 5 bases, with 8 bases between the two germline ends. The CDR3 protein is CASSLGPMETQYF. Here the CDR3 DNA reads TGTGCCAGCAGCTTAGGACCCATGGAGACCCAGTACTTC.

The chain employs TRBV7-9 and TRBJ2-7, with TRBD2 matching over 9 bases. The CDR3 is 16 residues long. After removal of 3 bases from V and 2 bases from J, the junction contained 8 bases not matched to a gene. Germline values: CDR1 SEHNR, CDR2 FQNEAQ (reference sequence). The CDR3 sequence is CASSLAALAGPYEQYF. The CDR3, as DNA: TGTGCCAGCAGCTTGGCGGCTCTAGCGGGACCCTACGAGCAGTACTTC. Combining the CDR3 with reference TRBV7-9 and TRBJ2-7 gives the whole variable domain DTGVSQNPRHKITKRGQNVTFRCDPISEHNRLYWYRQTLGQGPEFLTYFQNEAQLEKSRLLSDRFSAERPKGSFSTLEIQRTEQGDSAMYLCASSLAALAGPYEQYFGPGTRLTVT.

This CDR3 reads CAIIVLRDSLNEKLFF. The CDR3 DNA follows: TGTGCCATCATTGTTCTAAGGGACAGTTTGAATGAAAAACTGTTTTTT. The rearrangement links TRBV10-3 to TRBJ1-4, with TRBD1 identical over 7 bases. V trimming: 7 bases; J trimming: 5 bases; junction bases outside the gene matches: 13. CDR1 and CDR2 (germline): ENHRY, SYGVKD. The CDR3 has 16 amino acids.

The chain links TRBV4-3 to TRBJ2-1; possible D gene TRBD2, 5 bases. V lost 4 bases to trimming and J lost 9 bases, with 25 bases between them. The CDR3 loop spans 17 amino acids. CDR1 and CDR2 (germline): LGHNA, YSLEER. The DNA for the CDR3 is TGCGCCAGCAGCCTAGGAAGGGAGCTCTCCTTAGTAGGTGAGCAGTTCTTC. This codes for CASSLGRELSLVGEQFF.

This chain uses TRBV27 with TRBJ2-2, with D tentatively TRBD2 (6 bases). Trimming left V 3 bases short and J 6 bases short, with 14 bases between. Germline lookup yields CDR1 MNHEY and CDR2 SMNVEV (reference sequence). This CDR3 spans 15 amino acids. The CDR3 loop reads CASSFGQGGAGELFF. CDR3 DNA: TGTGCCAGCAGTTTCGGGCAGGGAGGCGCCGGGGAGCTGTTTTTT.

The chain joins TRBV5-1 to TRBJ1-2; TRBD1 matches 8 bases. The CDR3 is 14 amino acids. The germline V gene has CDR1 SGHRS and CDR2 YFSETQ. Trimming took 2 bases from V and 7 from J; bases not matched to a gene: 7. DNA for the CDR3: TGCGCCAGCAGCTTCAACGACAGGGGAGGTGGCTACACCTTC. Its protein is CASSFNDRGGGYTF.